This entry concerns a single T cell receptor beta chain. The table came from immunoSEQ multiplex PCR; TCRdb's copy has only in-frame clones and leaves some out. Among tens of thousands of clones listed, 87% were seen once. These data belong to a study of OX40 agonist ivuxolimab in advanced cancers. The overall study: Patients with hepatocellular carcinoma, melanoma, renal cell or head and neck cancer made up the dose-escalation patients.

Germline V gene lookup returns CDR1 LNHDA and CDR2 SQIVND (reference sequence). The ends lost 2 bases at V and 3 bases at J; junction bases unmatched: 4. The CDR3 is made up of 16 amino acids. The source material was CD4+ or CD8+ T cells sorted from blood, sampled in a trial of the OX40 agonist ivuxolimab. The chain links TRBV19 to TRBJ2-2, with 9 nucleotides matching TRBD1. This sequence originates from an adult with an advanced solid tumor such as melanoma, head and neck, liver or kidney cancer. CDR3 protein: CASSITGGLDTGELFF. The CDR3 DNA is TGTGCCAGTAGTATAACAGGGGGCCTAGACACCGGGGAGCTGTTTTTT. The entire variable domain, with the rest obtained from reference TRBV19 and TRBJ2-2, is as follows: DGGITQSPKYLFRKEGQNVTLSCEQNLNHDAMYWYRQDPGQGLRLIYYSQIVNDFQKGDIAEGYSVSREKKESFPLTVTSAQKNPTAFYLCASSITGGLDTGELFFGEGSRLTVL.